The subject of this entry is one T cell receptor beta chain. This CDR3 is built from 14 residues. Germline CDR1 GTSNPN, CDR2 SVGIG (reference sequence). Unmatched junction bases numbered 10, after V lost 4 bases and J lost 8 bases. Some clones are missing from TCRdb's copy, which holds only in-frame ones; the method was immunoSEQ multiplex PCR. This sample yields roughly 80,000 clones, of which around 93% are seen a single time; less than 0.3% belongs to the top ten. This specimen comes from a study of technical replicates of blood from a few donors. The sequence derives from a human donor in good health. The chain is built from TRBV30 and TRBJ1-2, with TRBD1 matching over 10 bases. The sample was T cells isolated from PBMCs. CDR3 in amino acids: CAWIESGTGEGYTF. The CDR3 bases are TGTGCCTGGATCGAGTCGGGGACAGGGGAAGGCTACACCTTC.